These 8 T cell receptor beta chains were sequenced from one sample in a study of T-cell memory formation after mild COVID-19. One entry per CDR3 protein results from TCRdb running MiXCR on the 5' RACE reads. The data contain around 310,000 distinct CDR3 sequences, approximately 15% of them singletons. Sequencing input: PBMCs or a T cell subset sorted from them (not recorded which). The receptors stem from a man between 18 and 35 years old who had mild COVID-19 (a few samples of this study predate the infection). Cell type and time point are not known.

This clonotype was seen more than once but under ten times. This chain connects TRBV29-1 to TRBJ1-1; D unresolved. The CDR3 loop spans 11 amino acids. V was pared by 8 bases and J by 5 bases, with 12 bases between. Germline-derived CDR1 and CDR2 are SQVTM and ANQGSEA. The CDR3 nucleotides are TGCAGCATACACCATGGGACTGAAGCTTTCTTT. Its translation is CSIHHGTEAFF.

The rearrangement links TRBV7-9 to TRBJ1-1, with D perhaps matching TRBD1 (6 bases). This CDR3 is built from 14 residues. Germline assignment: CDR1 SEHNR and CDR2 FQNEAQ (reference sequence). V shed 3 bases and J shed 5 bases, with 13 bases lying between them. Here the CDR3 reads CASSFGGRWTEAFF. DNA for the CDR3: TGTGCCAGCAGCTTCGGGGGGCGGTGGACTGAAGCTTTCTTT.

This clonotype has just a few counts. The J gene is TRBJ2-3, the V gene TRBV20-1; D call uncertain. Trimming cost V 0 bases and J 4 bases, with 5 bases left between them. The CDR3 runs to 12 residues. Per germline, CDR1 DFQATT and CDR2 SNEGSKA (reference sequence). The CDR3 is CSARDAADTQYF. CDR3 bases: TGCAGTGCTAGAGATGCTGCAGATACGCAGTATTTT.

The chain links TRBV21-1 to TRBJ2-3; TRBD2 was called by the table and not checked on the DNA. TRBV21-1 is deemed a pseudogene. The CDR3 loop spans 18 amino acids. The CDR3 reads CASSKESISGGNTDTQYF. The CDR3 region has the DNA TGTGCCAGCAGCAAAGAGTCGATTAGCGGGGGGAACACAGATACGCAGTATTTT.

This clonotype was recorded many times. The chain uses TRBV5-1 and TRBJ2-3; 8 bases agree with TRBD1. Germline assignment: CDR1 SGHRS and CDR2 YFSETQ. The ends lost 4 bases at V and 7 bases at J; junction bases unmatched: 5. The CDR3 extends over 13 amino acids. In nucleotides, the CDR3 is TGCGCCAGCAGCGTAGGACAGGGTAATACGCAGTATTTT. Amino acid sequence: CASSVGQGNTQYF.

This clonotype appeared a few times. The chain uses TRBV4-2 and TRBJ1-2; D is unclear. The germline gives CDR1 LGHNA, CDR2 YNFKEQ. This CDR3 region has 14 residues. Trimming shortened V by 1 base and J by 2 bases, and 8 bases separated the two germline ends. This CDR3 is CASSQGGGNYGYTF. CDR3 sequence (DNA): TGTGCCAGCAGCCAAGGAGGCGGGAACTATGGCTACACCTTC.

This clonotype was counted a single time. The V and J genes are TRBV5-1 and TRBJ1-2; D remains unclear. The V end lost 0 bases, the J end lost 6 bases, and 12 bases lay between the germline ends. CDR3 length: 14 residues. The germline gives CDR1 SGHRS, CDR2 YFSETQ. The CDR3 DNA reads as TGCGCCAGCAGCTTGGGCAGATCACCAGATGGCTACACCTTC. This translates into CASSLGRSPDGYTF.

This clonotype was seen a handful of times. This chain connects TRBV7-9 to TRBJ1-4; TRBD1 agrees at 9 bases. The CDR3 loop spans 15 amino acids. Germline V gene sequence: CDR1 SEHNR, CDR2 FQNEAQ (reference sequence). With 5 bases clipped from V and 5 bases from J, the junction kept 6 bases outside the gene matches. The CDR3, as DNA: TGTGCCAGCAGCACGATGACAGGGGGAAATGAAAAACTGTTTTTT. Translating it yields CASSTMTGGNEKLFF.